What follows describes a single T cell receptor beta chain. In this sample, this clone turned up once. Its antigen has not been determined. No per-base quality is available; no much larger clone lies one base away. The collaborating institutions used their own protocols to collect whole blood in K2EDTA tubes. Collaborator samples were shipped for TCRbeta analysis as frozen whole blood, isolated PBMCs, or DNA extracted from either sample type. The data derive from a study of blood T cell repertoires in COVID-19 (dated by TCRdb to 2019 to 2021). Study-level background: Collaborator samples came from the United States, Italy and Spain and covered acute and convalescent phases of COVID-19. The prospective study material was composed of cDNA or gDNA derived from T cells, B-cell-depleted T cells, or PBMCs. Subjects who had been exposed to COVID-19, were actively infected with it, or had recovered from it provided the deeply sampled blood TCRbeta repertoires that made up the dataset. The repertoires were released in a freely available public database meant as a resource for research on the immune response to SARS-CoV-2. The samples were drawn from the first 160 participants of the ongoing ImmuneRACE study and from under 1,500 subjects provided by 6 global collaborators. Nearly every sample came with metadata listing a de-identified subject ID, COVID-19 status, age in years and sex. Where available, HLA class I and class II types were taken from metadata supplied by the sample provider and were not determined by assay-based typing.

Beyond this particular receptor, the publication reports: How much clinical and demographic metadata was included differed by source and by participant, and the metadata was provided uncurated.

Including the terminal cysteine and phenylalanine, the CDR3 comprises 14 residues. Only the CDR3 DNA is retained, 42 bases long and in frame from the first base. From V the trimming removes 5 bases and from J it removes 1 base, while the gene matches leave 5 bases of the junction unaccounted for. Per the germline V gene, ENHRY is the CDR1 and SYGVKD is the CDR2. The immunoSEQ Assay, a bias-controlled multiplex PCR, was used to amplify TCRbeta CDR3 regions from genomic DNA. The source study handled its data this way. Within the assay, amplification of reference gene primers was used to estimate how many nucleated cells each sample contained. To quantify the absolute abundance of each unique TCRbeta CDR3 rearrangement, sequence reads were collapsed and filtered. Productive Simpson clonality was computed per sample as the square root of Simpson's diversity index over productive rearrangements. The immuneACCESS repertoire file appears here via TCRdb, limited to in-frame rearrangements. These files lack a portion of the clones; in checked studies, under half of the deficit traces to unresolved V genes, and the cause of the others is not known. V, J and clone size were drawn from that table, and D and trimming were deduced from the DNA. The sample has some 100,000 clones on record, about 88% of them singletons. Roughly 7.4% of the sample lies in the top ten.

Rearrangement joined TRBV10-3 to TRBJ2-7, and TRBD1 aligns with 7 junction nucleotides. The sequence was obtained from a man aged 25-45 years in a cohort sampled during active COVID-19. Input material: peripheral blood. The nucleotide sequence reads as follows: TGTGCCATCAGTTTGGGCAGGGGGTCCTACGAGCAGTACTTC. Translated, it gives CAISLGRGSYEQYF.